This T cell receptor beta chain is from a study of pediatric ulcerative colitis. General study findings and limits: Compared with controls, ulcerative colitis showed greater blood-rectum clone sharing. All ulcerative colitis patients, but no controls, carried a couple of rectal clonotypes. Clonal expansions reduced rectal repertoire diversity in acute severe colitis.

One to two pinch biopsies were taken from the rectum during colonoscopy. Profiling relied on immunoSEQ multiplex PCR, and the TCRdb table lists in-frame clones only, not all of them. The table lists 40,000 to 60,000 clones, under 80% of them singletons. Of note for this clone: What it recognizes is unknown.

The sequenced sample was gut tissue. The sequence derives from a girl between 10 and 17 years old with moderate ulcerative colitis.

The CDR3: CASSPLGTVNEKLFF. The CDR3 bases are TGTGCCAGCTCACCACTCGGGACAGTGAATGAAAAACTGTTTTTT. The rearrangement uses TRBV18 and TRBJ1-4; 7 bases are shared with TRBD1. This CDR3 spans 15 amino acids. Unmatched junction bases numbered 4, after V lost 1 base and J lost 5 bases. Germline CDR1 and CDR2: KGHSH and LQKENI.